This section outlines one T cell receptor beta chain sequence together with its context. The antigen remains unidentified. The entry originates in a study of cytomegalovirus exposure and HLA in healthy donors. The germline gives CDR1 SGHRS, CDR2 YFSETQ. The CDR3 contains 16 residues. The V segment lost 0 bases and the J segment 8 bases; nucleotides outside the gene matches: 8. Study-wide findings and caveats: From TCR beta sequences, most subjects' HLA-A and HLA-B alleles were reportedly predicted accurately. Usually a TCR sequence was rare, but some public TCRs were found in many donors. Researchers had no immune exposure information except CMV serostatus available.

PCR amplification relied on 60 Vbeta primers (plus 13 Jbeta primers). Generated by immunoSEQ multiplex PCR, the TCRdb table keeps only in-frame clones and is missing some. The table lists about 59,000 clones. The material sequenced was PBMCs. The TCR was taken from a man aged 25-45 years in good health and CMV-seropositive. The chain has TRBV5-1 and TRBJ2-1; 10 nucleotides line up with TRBD2. The CDR3 nucleotides read TGCGCCAGCAGCTTGGTCCCTAGCGGGAGCAGGGATGAGCAGTTCTTC. Residues: CASSLVPSGSRDEQFF.